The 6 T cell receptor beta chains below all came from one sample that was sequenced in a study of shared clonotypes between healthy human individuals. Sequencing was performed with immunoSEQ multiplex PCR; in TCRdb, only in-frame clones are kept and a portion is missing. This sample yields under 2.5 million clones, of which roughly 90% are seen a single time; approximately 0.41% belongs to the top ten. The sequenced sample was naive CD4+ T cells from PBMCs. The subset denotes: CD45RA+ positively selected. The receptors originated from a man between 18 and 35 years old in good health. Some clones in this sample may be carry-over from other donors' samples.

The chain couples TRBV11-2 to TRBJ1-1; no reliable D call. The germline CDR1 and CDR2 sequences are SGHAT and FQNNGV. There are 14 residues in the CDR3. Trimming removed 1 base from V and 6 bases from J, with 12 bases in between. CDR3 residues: CASSLVSKDAEAFF. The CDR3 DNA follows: TGTGCCAGCAGCTTAGTGTCGAAAGACGCTGAAGCTTTCTTT.

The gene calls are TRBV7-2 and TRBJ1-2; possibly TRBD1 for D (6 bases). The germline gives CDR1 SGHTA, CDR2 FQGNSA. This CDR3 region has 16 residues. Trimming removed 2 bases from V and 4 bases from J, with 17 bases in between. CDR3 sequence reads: CASSLSDAGAGYGYTF. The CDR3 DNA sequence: TGTGCCAGCAGCTTATCGGATGCGGGGGCAGGCTATGGCTACACCTTC.

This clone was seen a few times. This CDR3 is CASSYGGTNEKLFF. For the CDR3, the DNA is TGTGCCAGCAGCTATGGAGGGACTAATGAAAAACTGTTTTTT. The V call is TRBV5-4, the J call TRBJ1-4; no clear D gene. Trimming cost V 3 bases and J 2 bases, with 8 bases left between them. Per the germline V gene, CDR1 is SGHNT and CDR2 is YYREEE (reference sequence). The CDR3 is made up of 14 amino acids.

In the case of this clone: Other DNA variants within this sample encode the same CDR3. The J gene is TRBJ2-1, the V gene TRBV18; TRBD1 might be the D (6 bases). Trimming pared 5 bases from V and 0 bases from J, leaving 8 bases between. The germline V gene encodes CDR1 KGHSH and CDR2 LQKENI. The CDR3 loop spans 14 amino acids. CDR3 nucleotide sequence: TGTGCCAGCTCAAGCAGGGGCTCCTACAATGAGCAGTTCTTC. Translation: CASSSRGSYNEQFF. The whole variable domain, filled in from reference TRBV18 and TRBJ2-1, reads NAGVMQNPRHLVRRRGQEARLRCSPMKGHSHVYWYRQLPEEGLKFMVYLQKENIIDESGMPKERFSAEFPKEGPSILRIQQVVRGDSAAYFCASSSRGSYNEQFFGPGTRLTVL.

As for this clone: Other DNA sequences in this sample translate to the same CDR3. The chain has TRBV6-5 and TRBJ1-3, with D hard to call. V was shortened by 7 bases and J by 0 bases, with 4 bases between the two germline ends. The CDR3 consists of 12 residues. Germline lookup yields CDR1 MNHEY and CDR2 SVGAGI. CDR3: CASTSSGNTIYF. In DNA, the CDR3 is TGTGCCAGCACTAGCTCTGGAAACACCATATATTTT.

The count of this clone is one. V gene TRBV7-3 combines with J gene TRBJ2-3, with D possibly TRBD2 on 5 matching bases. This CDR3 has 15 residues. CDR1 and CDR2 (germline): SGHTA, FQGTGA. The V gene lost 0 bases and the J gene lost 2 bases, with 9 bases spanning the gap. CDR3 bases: TGTGCCAGCAGCTTAACTAGCGCTTACACAGATACGCAGTATTTT. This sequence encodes CASSLTSAYTDTQYF.